This entry is about one T cell receptor (beta chain). Its antigen remains unidentified. Trimming removed 0 bases at V and 5 bases at J, with 5 bases between. The germline V gene has CDR1 LGHNA and CDR2 YSLEER. CDR3 length: 13 residues. Primers used in a second PCR of roughly 7 to 12 cycles were a sample-barcoded 5' primer and a J-beta primer mix. Each of the samples gave a minimum of 2.5 million paired-end reads that contained CDR3. TCRdb independently ran MiXCR on the 5' RACE reads; one entry per CDR3 protein. This repertoire shows fewer than 1,000,000 distinct CDR3 sequences, about 47% found once; its top ten account for 18%. This entry comes from a study of blood T cells in healthy people across ages. Across the whole study: Using template switching, researchers captured about one barcoded beta molecule for each two T cells. General study results and limits: Significant beta diversity loss was already apparent by age about 42, declining roughly linearly.

Sequenced input: blood. This clonotype was sampled from a man older than 75 in good health. The V call is TRBV4-3, the J call TRBJ2-1, with D unresolved. CDR3 bases: TGCGCCAGCAGCCAAGATTTTGACAATGAGCAGTTCTTC. It encodes CASSQDFDNEQFF.